This passage covers 18 T cell receptor beta chains from one sample sequenced in a study of blood T cell repertoires in COVID-19. The data were produced by immunoSEQ multiplex PCR, yet TCRdb's version contains in-frame clones alone and is incomplete. The sample holds 300,000 or so clones; 85% are singletons and the top ten take 4.1%. The specimen was peripheral blood. These receptors all come from a woman in her 50s with active or convalescent COVID-19.

This chain uses TRBV4-1 with TRBJ2-3, with 11 bases lining up with TRBD2. Germline lookup yields CDR1 MGHRA and CDR2 YSYEKL. The CDR3 runs 14 residues. J gave up 3 bases and V 8 bases, and 4 bases lay outside the gene matches. The DNA for the CDR3 is TGCGCCAGCGGTAGCGGGAGGGAGACAGATACGCAGTATTTT. Translated, it gives CASGSGRETDTQYF.

V gene TRBV4-1 combines with J gene TRBJ2-7; D is unresolved. The V gene lost 4 bases and the J gene lost 2 bases, with 15 bases spanning the gap. From germline, CDR1 is MGHRA and CDR2 YSYEKL. CDR3 length equals 15 residues. The CDR3 spells CASSLTPPPTYEQYF. The CDR3 nucleotides read TGCGCCAGCAGCCTGACACCACCTCCCACCTACGAGCAGTACTTC.

V usage is TRBV2 and J usage is TRBJ1-5; D gene ambiguous. CDR3 length: 14 amino acids. The V and J ends lost 5 bases and 6 bases respectively, with 14 bases between them. CDR1 is SNHLY, CDR2 FYNNEI, per germline. In DNA form, the CDR3 reads TGTGCCAGCAGTCCCCCCGGTAGCGGTCAGCCCCAGCATTTT. Amino acid sequence: CASSPPGSGQPQHF.

The CDR3: CASSVRGYEQYF. The CDR3 DNA sequence: TGTGCCAGCAGTGTTAGGGGCTACGAGCAGTACTTC. V is TRBV28 and J is TRBJ2-7, with D possibly TRBD1 on 5 matching bases. The germline CDR1 and CDR2 sequences are MDHEN and SYDVKM. The V and J ends lost 5 bases and 3 bases respectively, with 8 bases between them. The CDR3 length is 12 residues.

On this clone itself: The identical CDR3 is also encoded by other nucleotide sequences in the sample. The V call is TRBV28, the J call TRBJ1-6; tentatively, D is TRBD1 (6 bases). Trimming pared 2 bases from V and 0 bases from J, leaving 8 bases between. This CDR3 is built from 16 residues. Germline V gene data show CDR1 as MDHEN and CDR2 as SYDVKM. DNA for the CDR3: TGTGCCAGCAGTTTAACAGGGAGCTCCTATAATTCACCCCTCCACTTT. Protein sequence: CASSLTGSSYNSPLHF. The entire variable domain, with the rest obtained from reference TRBV28 and TRBJ1-6, is as follows: DVKVTQSSRYLVKRTGEKVFLECVQDMDHENMFWYRQDPGLGLRLIYFSYDVKMKEKGDIPEGYSVSREKKERFSLILESASTNQTSMYLCASSLTGSSYNSPLHFGNGTRLTVT.

This clone was seen a handful of times. This specimen includes other DNA sequences encoding the same CDR3. The V gene is TRBV5-1, the J gene TRBJ1-2; TRBD1 matches at 9 bases. V lost 4 bases to trimming and J lost 0 bases; unmatched junction nucleotides: 7. The germline CDR1 and CDR2 sequences are SGHRS and YFSETQ. There are 16 residues in the CDR3. Here the CDR3 reads CASSPGTGRTNYGYTF. The CDR3 DNA reads TGCGCCAGCAGCCCTGGGACAGGGCGCACTAACTATGGCTACACCTTC.

The chain employs TRBV24-1 and TRBJ2-7, with a weak D call TRBD1 (5 bases). This CDR3 region has 13 residues. Germline lookup yields CDR1 KGHDR and CDR2 SFDVKD. The V gene lost 7 bases and the J gene lost 4 bases, with 13 bases spanning the gap. CDR3 residues: CATSSAQGYEQYF. CDR3 nucleotide sequence: TGTGCCACCAGCTCGGCTCAGGGTTACGAGCAGTACTTC.

Written as DNA, the CDR3 is TGTGCCACCAGCAGACCTCCGAGCGGGCAGCTTAGGGACGGCTACACCTTC. This gives the protein CATSRPPSGQLRDGYTF. The V and J genes are TRBV15 and TRBJ1-2; perhaps TRBD1 as D (5 bases). The germline V gene encodes CDR1 LNHNV and CDR2 YYDKDF (reference sequence). Deletions cut 2 bases from V and 8 bases from J, with 24 bases between. The CDR3 sequence is 17 residues long. Complete variable domain (other parts from reference TRBV15 and TRBJ1-2): DAMVIQNPRYQVTQFGKPVTLSCSQTLNHNVMYWYQQKSSQAPKLLFHYYDKDFNNEADTPDNFQSRRPNTSFCFLDIRSPGLGDTAMYLCATSRPPSGQLRDGYTFGSGTRLTVV.

The genes are TRBV5-8 and TRBJ2-1; 7 bases are a match to TRBD1. The CDR3 has 15 amino acids. The V and J ends lost 5 bases and 7 bases, in that order; junction bases with no gene match: 12. From germline, CDR1 is SGHTS and CDR2 YDEGEE. Here the CDR3 reads CASSTTGDPWNEQFF. Here the CDR3 DNA reads TGTGCCAGCAGTACCACAGGGGACCCCTGGAATGAGCAGTTCTTC.

This rearrangement joins TRBV19 to TRBJ1-3; unclear D gene. Deletions cut 8 bases from V and 0 bases from J, with 14 bases between. Germline V CDR1 and CDR2: LNHDA, SQIVND (reference sequence). CDR3 length equals 15 residues. CDR3 in amino acids: CASSTAVFSGNTIYF. CDR3 DNA: TGTGCCAGTTCGACTGCGGTTTTCTCTGGAAACACCATATATTTT.

Here the CDR3 reads CASSSGQGKNTEAFF. In nucleotides, the CDR3 is TGCGCCAGCAGCTCCGGACAGGGCAAGAACACTGAAGCTTTCTTT. This chain links TRBV5-1 with TRBJ1-1; 8 bases line up with TRBD1. Looked up from germline, CDR1 is SGHRS and CDR2 is YFSETQ. With V trimmed by 3 bases and J by 1 base, 5 bases remained unmatched. The CDR3 totals 15 residues. The variable domain in full, with the rest retrieved from reference TRBV5-1 and TRBJ1-1, is KAGVTQTPRYLIKTRGQQVTLSCSPISGHRSVSWYQQTPGQGLQFLFEYFSETQRNKGNFPGRFSGRQFSNSRSEMNVSTLELGDSALYLCASSSGQGKNTEAFFGQGTRLTVV.

This clone appeared once. The gene calls are TRBV19 and TRBJ1-2, with TRBD1 matching 10 bases. Germline lookup yields CDR1 LNHDA and CDR2 SQIVND (reference sequence). V was pared by 4 bases and J by 5 bases, with 19 bases of the junction left unmatched. The CDR3 loop spans 19 amino acids. The CDR3 loop reads CASSSSTGGTPHGKYGYTF. Here the CDR3 DNA reads TGTGCCAGTAGTAGTTCGACAGGGGGCACGCCGCACGGAAAATATGGCTACACCTTC.

The chain employs TRBV5-1 and TRBJ1-2; D possibly corresponds to TRBD1 (6 bases). This CDR3 spans 16 amino acids. CDR1 is SGHRS, CDR2 YFSETQ, per germline. V lost 4 bases to trimming and J lost 2 bases, with 18 bases between them. CDR3: CASSRDTSRSNYGYTF. As DNA, the CDR3 is TGCGCCAGCAGCCGGGACACCTCCCGGTCGAACTATGGCTACACCTTC. Full variable domain (outside the CDR3, taken from reference TRBV5-1 and TRBJ1-2): KAGVTQTPRYLIKTRGQQVTLSCSPISGHRSVSWYQQTPGQGLQFLFEYFSETQRNKGNFPGRFSGRQFSNSRSEMNVSTLELGDSALYLCASSRDTSRSNYGYTFGSGTRLTVV.

The rearrangement links TRBV28 to TRBJ2-7; 11 nucleotides agree with TRBD2. The V gene's germline CDR1 is MDHEN and CDR2 SYDVKM. The CDR3 is 16 residues long. The junction had 8 bases not matched to a gene; V was cut back by 3 bases and J by 4 bases. The CDR3 nucleotides read TGTGCCAGCAGTTTCCCCACTAGCGGGAGTTCTTACGAGCAGTACTTC. It translates to CASSFPTSGSSYEQYF.

J is TRBJ2-3 and V is TRBV15; D call uncertain. Trimming pared 0 bases from V and 6 bases from J, leaving 10 bases between. The CDR3 has 14 amino acids. Germline loops: CDR1 LNHNV, CDR2 YYDKDF (reference sequence). The CDR3 coding sequence is TGTGCCACCAGCAGAGATCACTATCTGGATACGCAGTATTTT. Translating gives CATSRDHYLDTQYF.

The chain uses TRBV11-3 and TRBJ2-1; 12 nucleotides align to TRBD2. This CDR3 contains 16 residues. Germline trimming cut 7 bases from V and 5 bases from J; bases unmatched to any gene: 9. The germline gives CDR1 SGHNT, CDR2 YENEEA. The DNA for the CDR3 is TGTGCCAGCATCCCGACCCGACTAGCGGGAGACAATGAGCAGTTCTTC. Translating gives CASIPTRLAGDNEQFF.

This chain joins TRBV4-2 and TRBJ1-1, with TRBD1 matching over 10 bases. The V gene end was trimmed by 0 bases and the J gene end by 0 bases; junction bases not matched to a gene: 10. Germline loops: CDR1 LGHNA, CDR2 YNFKEQ. The CDR3 consists of 19 residues. CDR3 sequence: CASSQELVATGGLNTEAFF. Here the CDR3 DNA reads TGTGCCAGCAGCCAAGAGTTGGTTGCGACAGGGGGCTTGAACACTGAAGCTTTCTTT.

This clone was observed many times. The V call is TRBV5-1, the J call TRBJ2-1, with D perhaps matching TRBD2 (6 bases). Trimming cost V 0 bases and J 5 bases, with 12 bases left between them. The CDR3 is 15 residues long. Germline V CDR1 and CDR2: SGHRS, YFSETQ. The CDR3 DNA reads TGCGCCAGCAGCTTGGCTGGTAGCGGAAACAATGAGCAGTTCTTC. Translation: CASSLAGSGNNEQFF.